This T cell receptor beta chain was sequenced for a study of CD8 T cells in ankylosing spondylitis. Whole-study findings and limits: Made up of about eight highly homologous variants, a TCR beta motif appeared characteristic of ankylosing spondylitis blood.

This clonotype came up a few times. The antigen remains undetermined. Using its own MiXCR run on the 5' RACE reads, TCRdb lists one record per CDR3 protein. The table shows approximately 300,000 distinct CDR3 sequences, with roughly 8% occurring only once. Germline CDR1 is SGHDT and CDR2 is YYEEEE. The trim removed 2 bases at V and 5 bases at J, leaving 3 bases unmatched. The CDR3 runs to 14 residues. The sequence came from a male donor with ankylosing spondylitis. The chain uses TRBV5-6 and TRBJ2-5; 10 bases align to TRBD2. The source material was blood, either unsorted or a sorted T cell fraction (not recorded which). The chain's CDR3 is CASSFLAGAETQYF. In nucleotides, the CDR3 is TGTGCCAGCAGCTTCCTAGCGGGAGCGGAGACCCAGTACTTC.